The 18 T cell receptor beta chains given below trace back to one sample, sequenced in a study of beta chain features in type 1 diabetes (dated by TCRdb to 2017 to 2018). The library was obtained by the immunoSEQ multiplex PCR assay. All of the isolated RNA was reverse transcribed with the High Capacity cDNA Reverse Transcription Kit, so expressed TCRB transcripts were sequenced. Not all clones reach the TCRdb copy of this immuneACCESS table, which keeps in-frame sequences only. Checked studies attribute under half of the gap to unresolved V genes and leave the rest unexplained. In all, the sample holds 310,000 or so clones, and around 7.6% of those were seen once. The ten biggest clones cover less than 0.45% of the sample. What was sequenced was central memory CD4+ T cells from blood. The receptors stem from a woman between 18 and 30 years old in good health.

The chain uses TRBV18 and TRBJ2-4, with D unclear. Germline CDR1 reads KGHSH; CDR2 reads LQKENI. This CDR3 is 13 amino acids long. Trimming removed 0 bases from V and 6 bases from J, with 6 bases in between. The CDR3 coding sequence is TGTGCCAGCTCACCACCGCTGGGAAACATTCAGTACTTC. It is translated as CASSPPLGNIQYF.

This clone was counted a few times. CDR3 amino acids: CASSLRTDTYEQYF. CDR3 DNA: TGCGCCAGCAGCTTGAGGACGGATACCTACGAGCAGTACTTC. The chain couples TRBV5-1 to TRBJ2-7; D not resolved. Trimming pared 1 base from V and 2 bases from J, leaving 10 bases between. CDR3 size: 14 residues. CDR1 SGHRS and CDR2 YFSETQ come from the germline V gene.

The chain employs TRBV15 and TRBJ2-5; D remains unclear. CDR1 is LNHNV and CDR2 is YYDKDF in the germline V gene (reference sequence). The CDR3 covers 13 residues. The ends were cut back, 0 bases at V and 5 bases at J, with 7 bases in the middle. CDR3 in DNA: TGTGCCACCAGCAGAGACCAGGTCGAGACCCAGTACTTC. Translated, it gives CATSRDQVETQYF. Drawing the rest from reference TRBV15 and TRBJ2-5, the complete variable domain is DAMVIQNPRYQVTQFGKPVTLSCSQTLNHNVMYWYQQKSSQAPKLLFHYYDKDFNNEADTPDNFQSRRPNTSFCFLDIRSPGLGDTAMYLCATSRDQVETQYFGPGTRLLVL.

This clone was found many times. This chain links TRBV15 with TRBJ2-1, with TRBD1 matching over 7 bases. Trimming removed 5 bases from V and 7 bases from J; junction bases left unmatched: 8. The CDR3 is made up of 14 amino acids. Germline V gives CDR1 LNHNV, CDR2 YYDKDF (reference sequence). The CDR3 DNA is TGTGCCACCAGCGAGAGACAGGGACGGAATGAGCAGTTCTTC. Translation: CATSERQGRNEQFF.

This clone was counted between two and nine times. The genes are TRBV7-3 and TRBJ1-1; D gene uncertain. The germline CDR1 and CDR2 sequences are SGHTA and FQGTGA. This CDR3 region has 13 residues. The V and J ends lost 2 bases and 0 bases respectively, with 4 bases between them. CDR3 region: CASSLLMNTEAFF. CDR3 in DNA: TGTGCCAGCAGCTTACTTATGAACACTGAAGCTTTCTTT.

The chain is built from TRBV11-1 and TRBJ2-5; D unclear. V lost 0 bases to trimming and J lost 2 bases, with 4 bases between them. This CDR3 region has 13 residues. CDR1 and CDR2 from the germline V gene are SGHAT and FQDESV (reference sequence). For the CDR3, the DNA is TGTGCCAGCAGCTTAGCACAGCAAGAGACCCAGTACTTC. Residues: CASSLAQQETQYF.

This clone was picked up a small number of times. The J gene is TRBJ2-3, the V gene TRBV29-1, with 8 bases identical to TRBD1. This CDR3 region has 13 residues. Germline V CDR1 and CDR2: SQVTM, ANQGSEA. The V gene end was trimmed by 3 bases and the J gene end by 3 bases; junction bases not matched to a gene: 2. The CDR3, as DNA: TGCAGCGTTGAGACAGGGGTTACAGATACGCAGTATTTT. Translation: CSVETGVTDTQYF.

V is TRBV2 and J is TRBJ2-1; D unresolved. Germline lookup yields CDR1 SNHLY and CDR2 FYNNEI. V lost 7 bases and J lost 7, with 14 bases in between. The CDR3 extends over 13 amino acids. The CDR3 reads CASNADRWNEQFF. CDR3 DNA: TGTGCCAGCAACGCCGATAGGTGGAATGAGCAGTTCTTC.

This clone has only a few counts. V gene TRBV10-3 combines with J gene TRBJ2-1; 8 bases agree with TRBD2. V lost 2 bases, J lost 9 bases, and 6 bases stayed unmatched. Germline V gene data show CDR1 as ENHRY and CDR2 as SYGVKD. The CDR3 runs 14 residues. The CDR3 DNA sequence: TGTGCCATCAGTGAGAACGGGAGGGCCTCTGAGCAGTTCTTC. This gives the protein CAISENGRASEQFF.

This clone occurred a few times. The chain carries TRBV7-9 and TRBJ2-1; weak D call: TRBD1 (5 bases). The CDR3 loop spans 14 amino acids. CDR1 and CDR2 from the germline V gene are SEHNR and FQNEAQ (reference sequence). The V end was cut by 3 bases, the J end by 6 bases, with 12 bases between. CDR3 loop: CASSLIPTGNEQFF. Written as DNA, the CDR3 is TGTGCCAGCAGCTTGATCCCAACAGGCAATGAGCAGTTCTTC.

The rearrangement links TRBV28 to TRBJ2-3; D is uncertain. V lost 1 base to trimming and J lost 4 bases, with 15 bases between them. This CDR3 is 16 amino acids long. Germline V lookup: CDR1 MDHEN, CDR2 SYDVKM. In DNA form, the CDR3 reads TGTGCCAGCAGTTTATCTGGTTTTACTGGCGCAGATACGCAGTATTTT. It encodes CASSLSGFTGADTQYF.

The CDR3 bases are TGTGCCAGCAGCTTAGTAGGGGCCCCCGGGGAGCTGTTTTTT. Translated: CASSLVGAPGELFF. The chain has TRBV7-2 and TRBJ2-2, with TRBD1 as a possible D gene (5 bases). The CDR3 covers 14 residues. CDR1 is SGHTA, CDR2 FQGNSA, per germline. The ends were cut back, 1 base at V and 6 bases at J, with 9 bases in the middle. The full variable domain, rest sourced from reference TRBV7-2 and TRBJ2-2, is GAGVSQSPSNKVTEKGKDVELRCDPISGHTALYWYRQSLGQGLEFLIYFQGNSAPDKSGLPSDRFSAERTGGSVSTLTIQRTQQEDSAVYLCASSLVGAPGELFFGEGSRLTVL.

This clone has a count of ten or more. The genes are TRBV9 and TRBJ2-3; unclear D gene. This CDR3 spans 15 amino acids. The germline gives CDR1 SGDLS, CDR2 YYNGEE. V shed 0 bases and J shed 1 base, with 9 bases lying between them. As DNA, the CDR3 is TGTGCCAGCAGCGTAGATGGCGGACGCACAGATACGCAGTATTTT. Protein sequence: CASSVDGGRTDTQYF.

V and J are TRBV7-9 and TRBJ1-4, with 8 bases matching TRBD1. This CDR3 is built from 16 residues. V shed 4 bases and J 0 bases; nucleotides not matched to a gene: 4. Per germline, CDR1 SEHNR and CDR2 FQNEAQ (reference sequence). In nucleotides, the CDR3 is TGTGCCAGCAGCTCCGGACAGGGCGCAACTAATGAAAAACTGTTTTTT. Its translation: CASSSGQGATNEKLFF.

This clone has only a few counts. Other DNA sequences in the sample encode the same CDR3. This sequence joins TRBV20-1 and TRBJ2-1, with D uncertain. Germline V gives CDR1 DFQATT, CDR2 SNEGSKA (reference sequence). The CDR3 has 11 residues. V was pared by 3 bases and J by 3 bases, with 3 bases between. This chain's CDR3 is CSASRYNEQFF. As DNA, the CDR3 is TGCAGTGCTAGTCGCTACAATGAGCAGTTCTTC.

The V and J genes are TRBV7-9 and TRBJ2-7; no clear D gene. This CDR3 has 13 amino acids. V lost 1 base to trimming and J lost 3 bases, with 7 bases between them. From germline, CDR1 is SEHNR and CDR2 FQNEAQ (reference sequence). The CDR3 DNA sequence: TGTGCCAGCAGCTTAGGGGCTTACTACGAGCAGTACTTC. It yields the protein CASSLGAYYEQYF.

This clone turned up a few times. The genes are TRBV7-9 and TRBJ2-1; D may be TRBD2 (6 bases). Trimming took 7 bases from V and 8 from J, leaving 21 bases between them. The CDR3 contains 15 residues. Germline values: CDR1 SEHNR, CDR2 FQNEAQ (reference sequence). The CDR3 DNA sequence: TGTGCCAGCACACCCGGGAGTAGCTCGTTATATGAGCAGTTCTTC. This gives the protein CASTPGSSSLYEQFF.

The chain employs TRBV4-2 and TRBJ2-7; no clear D gene. The CDR3 loop spans 16 amino acids. Trimming pared 0 bases from V and 0 bases from J, leaving 12 bases between. Germline loops: CDR1 LGHNA, CDR2 YNFKEQ. The CDR3 bases are TGTGCCAGCAGCCAAGATGTTACGGGTATCTCCTACGAGCAGTACTTC. Amino acids: CASSQDVTGISYEQYF.